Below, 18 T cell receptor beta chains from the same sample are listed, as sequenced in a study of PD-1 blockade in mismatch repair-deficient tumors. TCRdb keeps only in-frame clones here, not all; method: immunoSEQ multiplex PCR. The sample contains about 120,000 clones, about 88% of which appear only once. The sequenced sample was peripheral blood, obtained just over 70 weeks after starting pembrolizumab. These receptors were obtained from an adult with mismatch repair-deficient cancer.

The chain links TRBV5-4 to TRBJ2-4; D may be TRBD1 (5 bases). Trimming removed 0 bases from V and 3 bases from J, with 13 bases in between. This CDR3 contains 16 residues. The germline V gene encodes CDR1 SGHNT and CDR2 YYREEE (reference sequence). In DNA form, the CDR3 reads TGTGCCAGCAGCTTGGGGGGCGACAGCTACAAAAACATTCAGTACTTC. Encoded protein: CASSLGGDSYKNIQYF.

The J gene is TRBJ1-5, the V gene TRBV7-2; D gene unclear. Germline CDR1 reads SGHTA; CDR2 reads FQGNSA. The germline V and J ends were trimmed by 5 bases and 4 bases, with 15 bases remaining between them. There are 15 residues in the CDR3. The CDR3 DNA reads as TGTGCCAGCAGCCACGGGCCCGGAGGGAATCAGCCCCAGCATTTT. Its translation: CASSHGPGGNQPQHF.

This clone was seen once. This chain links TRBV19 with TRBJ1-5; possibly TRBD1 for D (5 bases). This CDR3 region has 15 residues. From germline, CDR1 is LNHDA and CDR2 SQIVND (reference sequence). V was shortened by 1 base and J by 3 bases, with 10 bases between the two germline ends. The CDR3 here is CASSIGRGFNQPQHF. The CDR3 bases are TGTGCCAGTAGTATAGGAAGGGGTTTCAATCAGCCCCAGCATTTT.

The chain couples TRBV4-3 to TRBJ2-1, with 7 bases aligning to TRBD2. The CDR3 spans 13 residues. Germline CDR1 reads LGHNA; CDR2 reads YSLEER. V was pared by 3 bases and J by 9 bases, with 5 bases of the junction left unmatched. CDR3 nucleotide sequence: TGCGCCAGCAGCCAGAAAGCGGGATCTGAGCAGTTCTTC. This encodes CASSQKAGSEQFF.

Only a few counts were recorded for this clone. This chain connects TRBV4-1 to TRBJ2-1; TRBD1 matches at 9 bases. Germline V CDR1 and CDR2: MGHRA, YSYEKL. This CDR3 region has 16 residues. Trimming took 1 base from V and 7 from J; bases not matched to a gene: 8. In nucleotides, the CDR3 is TGCGCCAGCAGCCAAGTAGTTCCGGGACAGGGAAATGAGCAGTTCTTC. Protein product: CASSQVVPGQGNEQFF.

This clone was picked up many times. In nucleotides, the CDR3 is TGTGCCAGCAGCTTTACTACTAGCGGGCGCACAGATACGCAGTATTTT. Residues: CASSFTTSGRTDTQYF. The chain is built from TRBV7-8 and TRBJ2-3, with 9 bases identical to TRBD2. Germline CDR1 reads SGHVS; CDR2 reads FQNEAQ. The CDR3 spans 16 residues. V lost 3 bases, J lost 1 base, and 5 bases stayed unmatched. The full variable domain, its missing parts supplied by reference TRBV7-8 and TRBJ2-3, is GAGVSQSPRYKVAKRGQDVALRCDPISGHVSLFWYQQALGQGPEFLTYFQNEAQLDKSGLPSDRFFAERPEGSVSTLKIQRTQQEDSAVYLCASSFTTSGRTDTQYFGPGTRLTVL.

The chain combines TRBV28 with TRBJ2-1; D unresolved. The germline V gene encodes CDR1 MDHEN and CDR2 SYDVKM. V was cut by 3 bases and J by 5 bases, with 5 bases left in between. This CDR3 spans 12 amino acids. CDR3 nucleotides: TGTGCCAGCAGTTTTGGGAACAATGAGCAGTTCTTC. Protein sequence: CASSFGNNEQFF.

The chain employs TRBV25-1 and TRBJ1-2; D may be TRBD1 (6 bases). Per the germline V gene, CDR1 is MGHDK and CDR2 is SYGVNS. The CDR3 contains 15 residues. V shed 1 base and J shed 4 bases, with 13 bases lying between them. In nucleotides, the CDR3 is TGTGCCAGCAGTGAATTGGAGGGACACCTCTATGGCTACACCTTC. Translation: CASSELEGHLYGYTF.

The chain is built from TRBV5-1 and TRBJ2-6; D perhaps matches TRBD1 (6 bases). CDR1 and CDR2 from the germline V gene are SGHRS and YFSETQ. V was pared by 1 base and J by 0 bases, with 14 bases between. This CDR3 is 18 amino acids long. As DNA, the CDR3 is TGCGCCAGCAGCTTGCGGGACACCTCTCCCTCTGGGGCCAACGTCCTGACTTTC. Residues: CASSLRDTSPSGANVLTF.

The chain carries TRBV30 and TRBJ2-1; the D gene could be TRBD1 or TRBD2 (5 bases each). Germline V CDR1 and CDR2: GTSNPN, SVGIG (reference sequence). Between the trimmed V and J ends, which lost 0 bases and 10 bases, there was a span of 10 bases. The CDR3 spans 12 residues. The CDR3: CAWSVDRGEQFF. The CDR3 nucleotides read TGTGCCTGGAGTGTAGACAGAGGGGAGCAGTTCTTC. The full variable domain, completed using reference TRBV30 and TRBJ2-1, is SQTIHQWPATLVQPVGSPLSLECTVEGTSNPNLYWYRQAAGRGLQLLFYSVGIGQISSEVPQNLSASRPQDRQFILSSKKLLLSDSGFYLCAWSVDRGEQFFGPGTRLTVL.

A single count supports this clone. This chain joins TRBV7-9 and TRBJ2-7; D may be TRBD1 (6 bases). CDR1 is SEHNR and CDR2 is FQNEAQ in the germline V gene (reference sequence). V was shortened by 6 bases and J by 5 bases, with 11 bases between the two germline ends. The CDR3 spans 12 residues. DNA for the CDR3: TGTGCCAGCAGTTACAGGGTGGACGAGCAGTACTTC. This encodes CASSYRVDEQYF.

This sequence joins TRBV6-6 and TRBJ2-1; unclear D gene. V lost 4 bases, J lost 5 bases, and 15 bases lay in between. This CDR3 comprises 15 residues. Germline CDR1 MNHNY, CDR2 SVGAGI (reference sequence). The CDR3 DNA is TGTGCCAGCAGTTGGACCGTGATGCCCAACAATGAGCAGTTCTTC. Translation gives CASSWTVMPNNEQFF.

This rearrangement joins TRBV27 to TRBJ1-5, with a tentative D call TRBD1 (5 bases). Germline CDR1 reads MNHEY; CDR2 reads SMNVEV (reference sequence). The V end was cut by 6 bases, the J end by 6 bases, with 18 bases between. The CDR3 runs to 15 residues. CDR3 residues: CASSNGPGLGQPQHF. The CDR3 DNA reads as TGTGCCAGCAGCAACGGCCCAGGGCTTGGTCAGCCCCAGCATTTT.

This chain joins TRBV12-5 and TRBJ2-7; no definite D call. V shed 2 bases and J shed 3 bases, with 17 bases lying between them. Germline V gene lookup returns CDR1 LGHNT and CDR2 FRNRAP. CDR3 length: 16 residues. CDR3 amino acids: CASGLPDTAVGYEQYF. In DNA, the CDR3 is TGTGCTAGTGGTTTGCCTGATACGGCGGTCGGCTACGAGCAGTACTTC.

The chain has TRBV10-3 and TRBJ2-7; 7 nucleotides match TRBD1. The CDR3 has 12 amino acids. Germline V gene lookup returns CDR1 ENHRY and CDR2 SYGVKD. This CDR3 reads CAIRDSIYEQYF. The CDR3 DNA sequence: TGTGCTATCCGGGACAGCATCTACGAGCAGTACTTC.

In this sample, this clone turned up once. The DNA of the CDR3 is TGTGCCAGCAGCAAAGGGGGACTAGCGGGAAACATTCAGTACTTC. Protein sequence: CASSKGGLAGNIQYF. The V and J genes are TRBV9 and TRBJ2-4, with 12 bases matching TRBD2. The V and J ends lost 4 bases and 6 bases, in that order; junction bases with no gene match: 5. CDR1 is SGDLS and CDR2 is YYNGEE in the germline V gene. The CDR3 consists of 15 residues.

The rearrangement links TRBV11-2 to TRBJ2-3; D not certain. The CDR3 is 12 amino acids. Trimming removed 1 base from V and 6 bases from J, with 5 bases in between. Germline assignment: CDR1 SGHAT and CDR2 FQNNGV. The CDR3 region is CASSLVADTQYF. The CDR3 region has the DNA TGTGCCAGCAGCTTAGTGGCCGATACGCAGTATTTT. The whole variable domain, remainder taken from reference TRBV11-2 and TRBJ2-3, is EAGVAQSPRYKIIEKRQSVAFWCNPISGHATLYWYQQILGQGPKLLIQFQNNGVVDDSQLPKDRFSAERLKGVDSTLKIQPAKLEDSAVYLCASSLVADTQYFGPGTRLTVL.

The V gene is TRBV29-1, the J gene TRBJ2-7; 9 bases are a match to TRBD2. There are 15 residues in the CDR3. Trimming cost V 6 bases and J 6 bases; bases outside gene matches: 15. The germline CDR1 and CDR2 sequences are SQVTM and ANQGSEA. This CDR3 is CSVAAPGLAGSEQYF. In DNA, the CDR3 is TGCAGCGTCGCTGCACCGGGACTAGCAGGTTCCGAGCAGTACTTC.